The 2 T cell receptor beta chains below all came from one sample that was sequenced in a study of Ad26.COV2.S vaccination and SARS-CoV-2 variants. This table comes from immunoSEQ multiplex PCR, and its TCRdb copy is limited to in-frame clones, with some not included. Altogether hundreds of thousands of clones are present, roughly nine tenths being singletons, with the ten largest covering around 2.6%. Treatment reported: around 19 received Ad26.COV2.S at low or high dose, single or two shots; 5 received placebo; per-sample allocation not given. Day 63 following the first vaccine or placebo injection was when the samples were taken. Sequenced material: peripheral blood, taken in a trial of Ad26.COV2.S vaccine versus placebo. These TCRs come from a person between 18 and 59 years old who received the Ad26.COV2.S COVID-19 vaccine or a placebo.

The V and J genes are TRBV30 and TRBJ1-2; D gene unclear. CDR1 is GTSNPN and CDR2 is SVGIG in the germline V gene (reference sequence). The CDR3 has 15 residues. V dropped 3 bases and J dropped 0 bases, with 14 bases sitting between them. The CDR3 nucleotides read TGTGCCTGGAGCGATGGACTACGCCCTAACTATGGCTACACCTTC. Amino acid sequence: CAWSDGLRPNYGYTF.

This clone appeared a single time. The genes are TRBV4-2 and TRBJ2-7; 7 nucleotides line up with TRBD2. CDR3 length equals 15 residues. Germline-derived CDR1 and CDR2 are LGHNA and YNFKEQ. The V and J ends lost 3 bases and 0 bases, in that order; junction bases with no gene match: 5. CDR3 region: CASSHPGTNSYEQYF. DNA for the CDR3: TGTGCCAGCAGCCACCCCGGGACTAACTCCTACGAGCAGTACTTC.